This T cell receptor (beta chain) was retrieved from a study of T-cell memory formation after mild COVID-19. Trimming cost V 4 bases and J 5 bases, with 8 bases left between them. Germline V gives CDR1 SQVTM, CDR2 ANQGSEA. The CDR3 loop spans 11 amino acids. Findings and limits, study-wide: That cross-reactive memory joined was suggested by some responding clones appearing in pre-infection memory. Among CD4+ contracting clones, most were CM and EM, and CD8+ ones EMRA. The SARS-CoV-2 specificity of second-wave clones reaching peak at day 37 remained unverified.

5'RACE with constant-segment primers built TCRalpha and TCRbeta cDNA libraries with UMIs. One entry per CDR3 protein results from TCRdb running MiXCR on the 5' RACE reads. Of 530,000 or so distinct CDR3 sequences listed, around 16% are singletons. Worth noting for this clonotype: Its matching antigen is unknown.

Source material: PBMCs or a T cell subset sorted from them (not recorded which). The clonotype originates from an adult woman who had mild COVID-19 (a few samples of this study predate the infection). Cell type and time point are not known. The chain combines TRBV29-1 with TRBJ1-2; D uncertain. The CDR3 DNA follows: TGCAGCGTTGGGGGTTATTATGGCTACACCTTC. Amino acid sequence: CSVGGYYGYTF.